The 4 T cell receptor beta chains below were found in one sample sequenced in a study of HIV-infected patients and healthy controls. About 450 ng RNA was reverse transcribed with alpha and beta constant-region primers. Using multiplexing indices, alpha and beta chain libraries were generated apart by chain-specific third strand synthesis. TCRdb re-derived calls from the 5' RACE reads in MiXCR, one entry per CDR3 protein. The sample totals some 13 distinct CDR3 sequences. No cell fractionation was done, so the repertoire covers all unsorted peripheral blood T cells. Sequenced material: blood. All receptors derive from an adult in good health.

As concerns this clonotype: This beta chain is a stray read from a library made for alpha chains; its abundance is not meaningful. The V gene is TRBV29-1, the J gene TRBJ2-3; the D gene is possibly TRBD2 (6 bases). In germline, CDR1 is SQVTM, CDR2 ANQGSEA. Trimming left V 4 bases short and J 1 base short, with 9 bases between. The CDR3 is 13 residues long. Here the CDR3 reads CSVVPGGTDTQYF. For the CDR3, the DNA is TGCAGCGTTGTGCCGGGGGGCACAGATACGCAGTATTTT.

A note on this clonotype: The size of this beta chain means little, since it is a stray read in a library made for alpha chains. This rearrangement joins TRBV20-1 to TRBJ1-1, with D tentatively TRBD1 (5 bases). Germline V gene sequence: CDR1 DFQATT, CDR2 SNEGSKA (reference sequence). This CDR3 comprises 13 residues. Trimming stripped 4 bases from V and 7 bases from J, with 16 bases between. The CDR3 nucleotides read TGCAGTGCTACAGAGCGGGGCCGGGGTGAAGCTTTCTTT. The encoded protein is CSATERGRGEAFF.

In the case of this clonotype: This beta chain is an unintended read in a library built for alpha chains; its size means little. The chain is built from TRBV5-1 and TRBJ2-5; unclear D gene. CDR1 and CDR2 (germline): SGHRS, YFSETQ. This CDR3 region has 14 residues. Trimming shortened V by 0 bases and J by 2 bases, and 8 bases separated the two germline ends. The CDR3 nucleotides are TGCGCCAGCAGCTTGGGCCAGACTCAAGAGACCCAGTACTTC. Its translation is CASSLGQTQETQYF.

A note on this clonotype: This beta chain lies outside the target of a library built for alpha chains; its clone size means little. This chain uses TRBV20-1 with TRBJ1-1, with D perhaps matching TRBD1 (6 bases). Germline values: CDR1 DFQATT, CDR2 SNEGSKA (reference sequence). V shed 1 base and J shed 5 bases, with 11 bases lying between them. CDR3 length: 13 residues. CDR3 nucleotides: TGCAGTGCTAGAGCAGGTAGGGGGACTGAAGCTTTCTTT. Its translation is CSARAGRGTEAFF.